This is a list of T cell receptor beta chains from one sample in a study of OX40 agonist ivuxolimab in advanced cancers. Produced via immunoSEQ multiplex PCR; TCRdb's table is partial and in-frame only. The data show about 110,000 clones, about nine tenths seen once. Here the sequenced sample was CD4+ or CD8+ T cells sorted from blood, taken in a trial of the OX40 agonist ivuxolimab. All receptors come from an adult with an advanced solid tumor such as melanoma, head and neck, liver or kidney cancer. The CDR3 runs from the conserved cysteine through the conserved F or W. The order of the fields is J gene, clone size, D gene, V gene, CDR3 protein, CDR3 DNA. A D gene is named only where the DNA matches it firmly. Not all rows give a size; the values are once, few, many and, for expanded clones, a class.

TRBJ2-5	.	TRBD1	TRBV28	CASTPRTGRRQETQYF	TGTGCCAGCACCCCGCGGACAGGGCGAAGACAAGAGACCCAGTACTTC
TRBJ1-2	.	.	TRBV29-1	CSDTGGYTF	TGCAGCGACACTGGGGGCTACACCTTC
TRBJ2-3	.	.	TRBV6-5	CASSARPRTDTQYF	TGTGCCAGCTCCGCTCGCCCCCGCACAGATACGCAGTATTTT
TRBJ2-4	.	TRBD1	TRBV4-3	CASSHEGPGGGNLAKNIQYF	TGCGCCAGCAGCCATGAAGGGCCAGGGGGCGGAAATCTAGCCAAAAACATTCAGTACTTC
TRBJ2-5	.	.	TRBV30	CAWNLKETQYF	TGTGCCTGGAACCTAAAAGAGACCCAGTACTTC
TRBJ2-5	.	TRBD1	TRBV7-8	CASSLMTGRQETQYF	TGTGCCAGCAGCTTAATGACAGGGCGTCAAGAGACCCAGTACTTC
TRBJ2-7	.	TRBD1	TRBV28	CASSDNPGQTSSIAYEQYF	TGTGCCAGCAGTGACAACCCGGGACAGACTTCTTCAATTGCCTACGAGCAGTACTTC
TRBJ2-7	.	TRBD1	TRBV7-8	CASSTRTGSYEQYF	TGTGCCAGCAGCACCCGGACAGGTTCCTACGAGCAGTACTTC
TRBJ2-3	once	TRBD2	TRBV9	CASSALAGGPTDTQYF	TGTGCCAGCAGCGCCCTAGCGGGGGGGCCGACAGATACGCAGTATTTT
TRBJ1-1	once	.	TRBV5-1	CASSQGHMNTEAFF	TGCGCCAGCAGCCAGGGACACATGAACACTGAAGCTTTCTTT
TRBJ2-6	.	TRBD1	TRBV5-1	CASGRTGTSGANVLTF	TGCGCCAGCGGGAGGACAGGGACCTCTGGGGCCAACGTCCTGACTTTC
TRBJ2-5	few	TRBD1	TRBV29-1	CSTDRGRETQYF	TGCAGCACAGACAGGGGGCGAGAGACCCAGTACTTC
TRBJ2-7	.	.	TRBV5-6	CASTFTGLLSYEQYF	TGTGCCAGCACCTTCACAGGGCTCCTCTCCTACGAGCAGTACTTC
TRBJ1-5	.	.	TRBV30	CAWSQSGAGKIYQPQHF	TGTGCCTGGAGTCAATCTGGGGCAGGGAAGATTTATCAGCCCCAGCATTTT
TRBJ1-6	.	TRBD1	TRBV30	CAWRRKQGNSPLHF	TGTGCCTGGAGGCGGAAACAGGGGAATTCACCCCTCCACTTT
TRBJ2-2	.	TRBD1	TRBV15	CATSPRGGQGAGELFF	TGTGCCACCAGTCCTCGAGGGGGACAGGGGGCCGGGGAGCTGTTTTTT
TRBJ1-2	.	.	TRBV10-2	CASSESTQVHGYTF	TGCGCCAGCAGTGAGTCGACTCAGGTCCATGGCTACACCTTC
TRBJ2-2	.	.	TRBV1	CTSSQGRASGGLGWELFF	TGCACCAGCAGCCAAGGCCGGGCTAGCGGGGGGCTGGGCTGGGAGCTGTTTTTT
TRBJ1-4	.	.	TRBV30	CAWKTGRRQQINEKLFF	TGTGCCTGGAAAACCGGCCGGCGACAGCAAATTAATGAAAAACTGTTTTTT
TRBJ2-2	.	TRBD1	TRBV2	CASSQDRGFAGELFF	TGTGCCAGCAGCCAGGACAGGGGGTTCGCCGGGGAGCTGTTTTTT
TRBJ2-3	.	.	TRBV5-1	CASSLDGTSSDTQYF	TGCGCCAGCAGCTTGGATGGGACATCTTCGGATACGCAGTATTTT
TRBJ2-2	.	TRBD2	TRBV11-3	CASSLLGGGTGELFF	TGTGCCAGCAGCTTACTCGGGGGGGGCACCGGGGAGCTGTTTTTT
TRBJ2-1	.	TRBD1	TRBV4-3	CASSHGPGQGINEQFF	TGCGCCAGCAGCCATGGGCCGGGACAGGGGATAAATGAGCAGTTCTTC
TRBJ2-6	.	.	TRBV28	CASRSRDSGANVLTF	TGTGCCAGCAGATCCAGGGACTCTGGGGCCAACGTCCTGACTTTC
TRBJ2-1	.	.	TRBV28	CASSFGTPTPEQFF	TGTGCCAGCAGTTTCGGGACCCCCACGCCTGAGCAGTTCTTC
TRBJ2-1	once	.	TRBV4-3	CASSYRGRNNEQFF	TGCGCCAGCAGCTACCGGGGGCGCAACAATGAGCAGTTCTTC
TRBJ2-5	.	.	TRBV6-6	CASTPGWVSETQYF	TGTGCCAGCACCCCGGGCTGGGTCTCAGAGACCCAGTACTTC
TRBJ2-2	.	TRBD1	TRBV7-9	CASSWTGYTGELFF	TGTGCCAGCAGCTGGACAGGGTACACCGGGGAGCTGTTTTTT
TRBJ2-3	.	TRBD1	TRBV7-3	CASSLGTGRSTDTQYF	TGTGCCAGCAGCCTGGGGACAGGGCGTAGCACAGATACGCAGTATTTT
TRBJ2-3	.	.	TRBV30	CAWSGEGDTDTQYF	TGTGCCTGGAGTGGCGAGGGGGACACAGATACGCAGTATTTT
TRBJ1-1	.	.	TRBV27	CASRLAPGQSSTEAFF	TGTGCCAGCAGGCTCGCACCGGGACAATCGAGCACTGAAGCTTTCTTT
TRBJ1-6	once	TRBD1	TRBV7-2	CASSPGTGSRSPLHF	TGTGCCAGCAGCCCGGGGACAGGAAGTAGATCACCCCTCCACTTT
TRBJ1-5	.	.	TRBV11-2	CASSLHQNQPQHF	TGTGCCAGCAGCTTACATCAGAATCAGCCCCAGCATTTT